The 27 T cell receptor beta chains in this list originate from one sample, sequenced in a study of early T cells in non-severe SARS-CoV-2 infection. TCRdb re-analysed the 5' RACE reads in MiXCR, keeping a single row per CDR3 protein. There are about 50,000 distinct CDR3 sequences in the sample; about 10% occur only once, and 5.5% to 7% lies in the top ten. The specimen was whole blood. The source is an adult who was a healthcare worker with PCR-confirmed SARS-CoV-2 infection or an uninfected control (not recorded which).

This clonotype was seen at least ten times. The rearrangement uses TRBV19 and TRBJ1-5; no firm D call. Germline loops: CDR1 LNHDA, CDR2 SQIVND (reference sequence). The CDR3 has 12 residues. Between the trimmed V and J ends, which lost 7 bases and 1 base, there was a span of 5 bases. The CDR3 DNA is TGTGCCAGTAAGCGCAGCAATCAGCCCCAGCATTTT. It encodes CASKRSNQPQHF.

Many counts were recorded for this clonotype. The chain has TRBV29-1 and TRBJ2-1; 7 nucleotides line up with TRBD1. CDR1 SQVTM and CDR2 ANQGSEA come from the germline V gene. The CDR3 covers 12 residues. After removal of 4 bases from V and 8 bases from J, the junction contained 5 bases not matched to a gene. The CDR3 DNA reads TGCAGCGTTGGACCGACAGGGTATGAGCAGTTCTTC. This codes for CSVGPTGYEQFF.

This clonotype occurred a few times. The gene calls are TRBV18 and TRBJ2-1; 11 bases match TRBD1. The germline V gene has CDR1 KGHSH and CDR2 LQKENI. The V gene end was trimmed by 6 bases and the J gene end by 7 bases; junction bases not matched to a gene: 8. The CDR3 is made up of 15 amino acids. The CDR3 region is CASSTDRGQGNEQFF. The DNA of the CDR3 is TGTGCCAGCTCTACGGACAGGGGGCAGGGGAATGAGCAGTTCTTC.

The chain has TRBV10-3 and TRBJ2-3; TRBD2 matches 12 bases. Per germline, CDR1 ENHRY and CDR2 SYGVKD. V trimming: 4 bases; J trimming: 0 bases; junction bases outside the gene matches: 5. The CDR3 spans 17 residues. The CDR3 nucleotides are TGTGCCATCAGTGTGGCTAGCGGGAGGGCTAGCACAGATACGCAGTATTTT. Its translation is CAISVASGRASTDTQYF.

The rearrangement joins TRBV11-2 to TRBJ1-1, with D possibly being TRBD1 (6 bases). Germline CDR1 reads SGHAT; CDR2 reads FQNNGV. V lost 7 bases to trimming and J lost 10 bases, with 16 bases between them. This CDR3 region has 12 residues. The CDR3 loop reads CASKATQGRAFF. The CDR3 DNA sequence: TGTGCCAGCAAGGCAACTCAGGGGCGAGCTTTCTTT. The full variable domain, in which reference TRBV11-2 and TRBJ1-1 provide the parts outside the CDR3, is EAGVAQSPRYKIIEKRQSVAFWCNPISGHATLYWYQQILGQGPKLLIQFQNNGVVDDSQLPKDRFSAERLKGVDSTLKIQPAKLEDSAVYLCASKATQGRAFFGQGTRLTVV.

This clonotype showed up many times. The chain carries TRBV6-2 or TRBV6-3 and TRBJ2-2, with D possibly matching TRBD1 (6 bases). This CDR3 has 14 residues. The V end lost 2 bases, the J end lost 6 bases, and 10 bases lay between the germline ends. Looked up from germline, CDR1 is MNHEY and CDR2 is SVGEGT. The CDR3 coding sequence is TGTGCCAGCAGTTACACAGGGCTGGCCGGGGAGCTGTTTTTT. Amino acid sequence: CASSYTGLAGELFF.

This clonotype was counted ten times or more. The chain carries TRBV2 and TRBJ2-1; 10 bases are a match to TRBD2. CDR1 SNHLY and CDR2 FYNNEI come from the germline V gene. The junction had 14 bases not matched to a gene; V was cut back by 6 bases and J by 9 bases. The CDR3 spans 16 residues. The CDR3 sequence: CASRQKGAGGPVEQFF. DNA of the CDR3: TGTGCCAGCAGACAAAAGGGAGCGGGAGGGCCTGTTGAGCAGTTCTTC.

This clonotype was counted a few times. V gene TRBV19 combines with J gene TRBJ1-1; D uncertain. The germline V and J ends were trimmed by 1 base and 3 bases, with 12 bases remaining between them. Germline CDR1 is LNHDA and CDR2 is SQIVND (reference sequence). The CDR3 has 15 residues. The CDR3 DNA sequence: TGTGCCAGTAGTATAGTAACCAGTGACCACACTGAAGCTTTCTTT. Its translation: CASSIVTSDHTEAFF.

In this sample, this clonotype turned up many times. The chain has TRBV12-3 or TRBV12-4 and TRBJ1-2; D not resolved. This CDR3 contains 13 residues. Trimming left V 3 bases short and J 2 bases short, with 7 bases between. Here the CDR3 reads CASSLGRNYGYTF. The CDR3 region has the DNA TGTGCCAGCAGTTTGGGGAGGAACTATGGCTACACCTTC.

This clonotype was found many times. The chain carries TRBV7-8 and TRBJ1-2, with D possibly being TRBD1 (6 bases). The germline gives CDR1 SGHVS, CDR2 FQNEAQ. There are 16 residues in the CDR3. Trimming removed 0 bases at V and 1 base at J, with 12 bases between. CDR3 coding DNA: TGTGCCAGCAGCTTAGCGGGGGGCGAATATAACTATGGCTACACCTTC. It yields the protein CASSLAGGEYNYGYTF.

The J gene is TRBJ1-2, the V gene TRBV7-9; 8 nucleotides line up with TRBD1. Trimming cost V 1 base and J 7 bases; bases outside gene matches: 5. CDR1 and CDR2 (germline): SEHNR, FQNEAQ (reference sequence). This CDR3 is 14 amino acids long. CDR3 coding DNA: TGTGCCAGCAGCTTAGGTATAGACAGGGGTGGCTACACCTTC. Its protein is CASSLGIDRGGYTF.

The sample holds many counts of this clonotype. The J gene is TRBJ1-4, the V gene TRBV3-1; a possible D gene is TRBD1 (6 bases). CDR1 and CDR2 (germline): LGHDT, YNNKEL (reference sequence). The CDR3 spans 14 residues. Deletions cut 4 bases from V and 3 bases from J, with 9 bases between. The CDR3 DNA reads TGTGCCAGCAGCCCCAGGGGAGCTAATGAAAAACTGTTTTTT. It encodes CASSPRGANEKLFF.

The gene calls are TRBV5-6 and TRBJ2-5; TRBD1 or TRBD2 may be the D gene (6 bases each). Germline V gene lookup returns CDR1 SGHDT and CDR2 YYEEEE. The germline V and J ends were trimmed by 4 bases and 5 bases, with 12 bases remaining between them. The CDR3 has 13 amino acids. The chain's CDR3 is CASSGTGRETQYF. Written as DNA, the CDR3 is TGTGCCAGCAGCGGAACAGGGAGGGAGACCCAGTACTTC.

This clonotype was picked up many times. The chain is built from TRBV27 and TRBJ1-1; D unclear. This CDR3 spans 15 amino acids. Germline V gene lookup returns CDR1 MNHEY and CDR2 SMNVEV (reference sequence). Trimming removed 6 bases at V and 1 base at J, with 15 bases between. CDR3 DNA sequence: TGTGCCAGCAGCATTTCAGGAGGTCCGAACACTGAAGCTTTCTTT. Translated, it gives CASSISGGPNTEAFF.

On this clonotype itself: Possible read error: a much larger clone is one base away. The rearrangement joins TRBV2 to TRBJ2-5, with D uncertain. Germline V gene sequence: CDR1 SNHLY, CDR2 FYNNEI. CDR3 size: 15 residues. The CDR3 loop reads CASSEALLYVETEYF. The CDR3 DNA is TGTGCCAGCAGTGAAGCGCTTCTTTACGTAGAGACCGAGTACTTC.

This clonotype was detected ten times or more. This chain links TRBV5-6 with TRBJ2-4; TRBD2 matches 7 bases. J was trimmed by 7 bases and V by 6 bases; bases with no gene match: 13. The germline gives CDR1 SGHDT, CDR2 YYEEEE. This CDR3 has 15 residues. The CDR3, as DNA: TGTGCCAGCACCCCGGGGAGGGGTGGAATGAACATTCAGTACTTC. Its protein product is CASTPGRGGMNIQYF. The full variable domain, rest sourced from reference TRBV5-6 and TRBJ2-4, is DAGVTQSPTHLIKTRGQQVTLRCSPKSGHDTVSWYQQALGQGPQFIFQYYEEEERQRGNFPDRFSGHQFPNYSSELNVNALLLGDSALYLCASTPGRGGMNIQYFGAGTRLSVL.

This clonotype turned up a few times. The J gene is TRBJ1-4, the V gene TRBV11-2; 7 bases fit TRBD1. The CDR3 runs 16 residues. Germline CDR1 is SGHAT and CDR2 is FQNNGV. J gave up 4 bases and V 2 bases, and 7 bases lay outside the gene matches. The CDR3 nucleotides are TGTGCCAGCAGCTTAAGTAGGGGGCGAATTAATGAAAAACTGTTTTTT. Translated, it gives CASSLSRGRINEKLFF.

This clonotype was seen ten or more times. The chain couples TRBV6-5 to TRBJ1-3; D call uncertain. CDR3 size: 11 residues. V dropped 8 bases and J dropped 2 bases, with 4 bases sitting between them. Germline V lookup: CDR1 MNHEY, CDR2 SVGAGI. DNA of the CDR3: TGTGCCAGCTATGCTGGAAACACCATATATTTT. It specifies CASYAGNTIYF.

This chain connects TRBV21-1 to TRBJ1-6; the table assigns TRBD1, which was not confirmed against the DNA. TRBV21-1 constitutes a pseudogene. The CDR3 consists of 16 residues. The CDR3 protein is CAPAAWKTGRNSPLHF. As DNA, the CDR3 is TGTGCCCCAGCAGCGTGGAAAACAGGACGTAATTCACCCCTCCACTTT.

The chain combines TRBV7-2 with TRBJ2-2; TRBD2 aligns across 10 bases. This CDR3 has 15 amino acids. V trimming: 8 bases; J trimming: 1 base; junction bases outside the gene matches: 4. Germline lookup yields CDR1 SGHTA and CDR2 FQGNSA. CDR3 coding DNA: TGTGCCAGCGGCCGACTAGCGGGGAACACCGGGGAGCTGTTTTTT. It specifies CASGRLAGNTGELFF.

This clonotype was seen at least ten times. For the CDR3, the DNA is TGTGCCAGCAGCTTGGGCAGCGGGAGTCACACCGGGGAGCTGTTTTTT. This gives the protein CASSLGSGSHTGELFF. The gene calls are TRBV5-8 and TRBJ2-2; 8 bases are shared with TRBD2. Germline V gives CDR1 SGHTS, CDR2 YDEGEE. The CDR3 spans 16 residues. Losses at the gene ends were 0 bases for V and 3 bases for J; bases not matched to a gene: 4. Combining the CDR3 with reference TRBV5-8 and TRBJ2-2 gives the whole variable domain EAGVTQSPTHLIKTRGQQATLRCSPISGHTSVYWYQQALGLGLQFLLWYDEGEERNRGNFPPRFSGRQFPNYSSELNVNALELEDSALYLCASSLGSGSHTGELFFGEGSRLTVL.

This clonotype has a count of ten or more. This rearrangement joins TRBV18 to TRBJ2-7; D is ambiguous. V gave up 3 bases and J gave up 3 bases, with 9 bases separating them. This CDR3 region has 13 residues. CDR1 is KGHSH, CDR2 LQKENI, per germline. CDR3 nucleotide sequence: TGTGCCAGCTCACCTTCGGCTTACTACGAGCAGTACTTC. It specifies CASSPSAYYEQYF.

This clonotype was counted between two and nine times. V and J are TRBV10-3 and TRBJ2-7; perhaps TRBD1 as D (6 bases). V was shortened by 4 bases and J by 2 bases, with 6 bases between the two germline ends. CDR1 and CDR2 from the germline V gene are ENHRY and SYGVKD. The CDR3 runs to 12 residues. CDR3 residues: CAISGTAYEQYF. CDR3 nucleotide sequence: TGTGCCATCAGTGGGACAGCCTACGAGCAGTACTTC.

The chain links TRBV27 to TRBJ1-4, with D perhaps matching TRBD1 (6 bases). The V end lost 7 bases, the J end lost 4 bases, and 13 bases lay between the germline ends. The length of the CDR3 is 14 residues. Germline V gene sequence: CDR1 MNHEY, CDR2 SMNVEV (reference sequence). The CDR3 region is CASKAGAFNEKLFF. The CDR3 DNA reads TGTGCCAGCAAGGCAGGGGCTTTTAATGAAAAACTGTTTTTT.

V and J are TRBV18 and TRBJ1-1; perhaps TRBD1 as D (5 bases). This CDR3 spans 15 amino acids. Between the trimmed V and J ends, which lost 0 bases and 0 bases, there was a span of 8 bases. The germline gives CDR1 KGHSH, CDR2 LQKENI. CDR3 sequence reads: CASSPPGGMNTEAFF. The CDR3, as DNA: TGTGCCAGCTCACCACCTGGGGGGATGAACACTGAAGCTTTCTTT.

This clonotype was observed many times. CDR3 DNA sequence: TGTGCCAGCAGCTTTGGGGGACACACGAACACTGAAGCTTTCTTT. The encoded protein is CASSFGGHTNTEAFF. The chain employs TRBV5-6 and TRBJ1-1, with D possibly matching TRBD1 (6 bases). The CDR3 spans 15 residues. Germline V lookup: CDR1 SGHDT, CDR2 YYEEEE. V was pared by 2 bases and J by 1 base, with 12 bases between.

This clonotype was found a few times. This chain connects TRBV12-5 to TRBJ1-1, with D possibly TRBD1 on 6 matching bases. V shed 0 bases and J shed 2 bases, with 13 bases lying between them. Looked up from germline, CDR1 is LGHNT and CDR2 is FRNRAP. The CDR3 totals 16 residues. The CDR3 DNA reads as TGTGCTAGTGGTTTGGTACAGGGCAGTTTTAACACTGAAGCTTTCTTT. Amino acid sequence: CASGLVQGSFNTEAFF.